The clone carrying this TCR beta chain was found many times. These data come from a study of metastatic and nonmetastatic thyroid tumors. TCRdb re-analyzed the PCR reads through MiXCR. The table lists about 85,000 clones, around 9.1% of them singletons. No patient had received any treatment before thyroid surgery. The germline V gene encodes CDR1 MNHEY and CDR2 SMNVEV (reference sequence). Trimming took 4 bases from V and 5 from J; bases not matched to a gene: 5. The CDR3 totals 14 residues. This chain joins TRBV27 and TRBJ1-2, with 9 bases matching TRBD1. This sequence was found in a female donor with papillary thyroid cancer or a benign thyroid nodule (not recorded which). Some clones in this sample may be carry-over from other donors' samples. The sample was blood. The CDR3 loop is CASSSQGAGYGYTF. In DNA, the CDR3 is TGTGCCAGCAGTTCACAGGGGGCGGGGTATGGCTACACCTTC.